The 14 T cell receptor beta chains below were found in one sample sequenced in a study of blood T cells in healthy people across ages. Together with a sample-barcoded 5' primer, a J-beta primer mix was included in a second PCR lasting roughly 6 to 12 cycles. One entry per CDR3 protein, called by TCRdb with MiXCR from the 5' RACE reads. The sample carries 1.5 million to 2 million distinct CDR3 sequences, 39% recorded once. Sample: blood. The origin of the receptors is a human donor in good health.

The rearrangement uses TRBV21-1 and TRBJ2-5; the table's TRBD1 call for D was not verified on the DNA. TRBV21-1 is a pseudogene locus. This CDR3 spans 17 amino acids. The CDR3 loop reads CASRGPPRQGYQETQYF. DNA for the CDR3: TGTGCCAGCAGGGGTCCCCCACGACAGGGGTACCAAGAGACCCAGTACTTC.

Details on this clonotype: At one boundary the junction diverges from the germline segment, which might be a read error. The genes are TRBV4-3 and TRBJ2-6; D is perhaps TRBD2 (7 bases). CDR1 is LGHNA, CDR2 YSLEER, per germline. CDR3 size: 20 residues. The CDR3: CASSQDPGGRMTSGANVRTF. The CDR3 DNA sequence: TGCGCCAGCAGCCAAGATCCCGGGGGGCGCATGACCTCTGGGGCCAACGTCCGGACTTTC.

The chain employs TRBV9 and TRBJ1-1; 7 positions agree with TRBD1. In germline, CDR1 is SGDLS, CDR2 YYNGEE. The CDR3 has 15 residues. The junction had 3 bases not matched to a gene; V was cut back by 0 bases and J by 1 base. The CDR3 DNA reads TGTGCCAGCAGCGTAGATCAGGGGGGGAACACTGAAGCTTTCTTT. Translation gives CASSVDQGGNTEAFF. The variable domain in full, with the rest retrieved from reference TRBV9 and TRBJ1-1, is DSGVTQTPKHLITATGQRVTLRCSPRSGDLSVYWYQQSLDQGLQFLIQYYNGEERAKGNILERFSAQQFPDLHSELNLSSLELGDSALYFCASSVDQGGNTEAFFGQGTRLTVV.

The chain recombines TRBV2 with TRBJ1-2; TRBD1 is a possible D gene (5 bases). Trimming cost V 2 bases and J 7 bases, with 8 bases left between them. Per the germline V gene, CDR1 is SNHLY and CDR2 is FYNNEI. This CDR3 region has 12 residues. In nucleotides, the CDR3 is TGTGCCAGCAGTGAACGGGGACCTGGCTACACCTTC. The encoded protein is CASSERGPGYTF.

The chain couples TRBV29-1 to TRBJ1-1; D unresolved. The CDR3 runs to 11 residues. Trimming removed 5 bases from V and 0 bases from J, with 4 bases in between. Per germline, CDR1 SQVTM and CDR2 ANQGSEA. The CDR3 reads CSVLLNTEAFF. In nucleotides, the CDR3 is TGCAGCGTTCTGCTGAACACTGAAGCTTTCTTT.

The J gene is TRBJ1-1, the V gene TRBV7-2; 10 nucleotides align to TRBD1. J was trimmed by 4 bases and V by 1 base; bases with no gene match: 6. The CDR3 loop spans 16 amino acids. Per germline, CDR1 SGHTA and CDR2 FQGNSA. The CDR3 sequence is CASSLEWGDRGTEAFF. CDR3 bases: TGTGCCAGCAGCTTAGAATGGGGGGACAGGGGCACTGAAGCTTTCTTT.

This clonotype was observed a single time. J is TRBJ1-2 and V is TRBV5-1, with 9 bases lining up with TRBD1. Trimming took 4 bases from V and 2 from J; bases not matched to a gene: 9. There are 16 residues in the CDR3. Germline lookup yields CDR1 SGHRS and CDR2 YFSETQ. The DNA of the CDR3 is TGCGCCAGCAGCGATGTCCGGGACAGGGCCAACTATGGCTACACCTTC. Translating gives CASSDVRDRANYGYTF. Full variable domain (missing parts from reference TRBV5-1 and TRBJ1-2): KAGVTQTPRYLIKTRGQQVTLSCSPISGHRSVSWYQQTPGQGLQFLFEYFSETQRNKGNFPGRFSGRQFSNSRSEMNVSTLELGDSALYLCASSDVRDRANYGYTFGSGTRLTVV.

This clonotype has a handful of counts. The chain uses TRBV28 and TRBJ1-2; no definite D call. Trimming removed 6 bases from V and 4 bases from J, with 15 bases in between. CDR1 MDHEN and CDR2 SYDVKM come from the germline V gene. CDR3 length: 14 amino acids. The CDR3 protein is CASSQPFRSYGYTF. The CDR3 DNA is TGTGCCAGCAGCCAACCATTCCGTAGCTATGGCTACACCTTC.

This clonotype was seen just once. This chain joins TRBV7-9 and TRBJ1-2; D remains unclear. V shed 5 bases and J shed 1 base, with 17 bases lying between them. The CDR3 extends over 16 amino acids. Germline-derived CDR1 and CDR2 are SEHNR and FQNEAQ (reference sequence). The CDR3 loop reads CASSLAREFGNYGYTF. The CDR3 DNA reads TGTGCCAGCAGCCTGGCTAGGGAATTTGGTAACTATGGCTACACCTTC.

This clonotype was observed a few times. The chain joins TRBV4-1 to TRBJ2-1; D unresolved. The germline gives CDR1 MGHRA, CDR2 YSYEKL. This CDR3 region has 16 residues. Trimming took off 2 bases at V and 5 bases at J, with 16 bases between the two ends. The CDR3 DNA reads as TGCGCCAGCAGCCAAAGAGAGTACAGAAGAGACAATGAGCAGTTCTTC. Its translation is CASSQREYRRDNEQFF.

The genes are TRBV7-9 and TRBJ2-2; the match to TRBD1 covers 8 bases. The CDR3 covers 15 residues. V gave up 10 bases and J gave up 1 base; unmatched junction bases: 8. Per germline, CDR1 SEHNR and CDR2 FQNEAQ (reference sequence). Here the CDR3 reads CANNLGQGNTGELFF. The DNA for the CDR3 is TGTGCCAACAACCTCGGACAGGGGAACACCGGGGAGCTGTTTTTT.

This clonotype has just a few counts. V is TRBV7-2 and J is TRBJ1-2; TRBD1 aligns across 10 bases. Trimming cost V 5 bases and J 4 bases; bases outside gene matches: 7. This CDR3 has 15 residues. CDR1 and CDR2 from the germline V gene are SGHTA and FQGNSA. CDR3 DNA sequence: TGTGCCAGCAGCCCGGGGACAGGGGAGGCCTATGGCTACACCTTC. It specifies CASSPGTGEAYGYTF.

The CDR3 is CASSQGLASTHEQYF. The CDR3, as DNA: TGTGCCAGCAGCCAGGGACTAGCGTCAACCCACGAGCAGTACTTC. The chain couples TRBV3-1 to TRBJ2-4, with TRBD2 matching 10 bases. The J call could be wrong; TRBJ2-7 is a better fit for the DNA end. Germline V lookup: CDR1 LGHDT, CDR2 YNNKEL (reference sequence). The CDR3 consists of 15 residues.

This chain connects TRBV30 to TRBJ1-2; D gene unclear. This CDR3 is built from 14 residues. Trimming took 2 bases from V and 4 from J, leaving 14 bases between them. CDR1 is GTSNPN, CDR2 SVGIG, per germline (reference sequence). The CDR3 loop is CAWSSKSGLYGYTF. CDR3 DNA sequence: TGTGCCTGGAGTAGTAAATCAGGTCTCTATGGCTACACCTTC.